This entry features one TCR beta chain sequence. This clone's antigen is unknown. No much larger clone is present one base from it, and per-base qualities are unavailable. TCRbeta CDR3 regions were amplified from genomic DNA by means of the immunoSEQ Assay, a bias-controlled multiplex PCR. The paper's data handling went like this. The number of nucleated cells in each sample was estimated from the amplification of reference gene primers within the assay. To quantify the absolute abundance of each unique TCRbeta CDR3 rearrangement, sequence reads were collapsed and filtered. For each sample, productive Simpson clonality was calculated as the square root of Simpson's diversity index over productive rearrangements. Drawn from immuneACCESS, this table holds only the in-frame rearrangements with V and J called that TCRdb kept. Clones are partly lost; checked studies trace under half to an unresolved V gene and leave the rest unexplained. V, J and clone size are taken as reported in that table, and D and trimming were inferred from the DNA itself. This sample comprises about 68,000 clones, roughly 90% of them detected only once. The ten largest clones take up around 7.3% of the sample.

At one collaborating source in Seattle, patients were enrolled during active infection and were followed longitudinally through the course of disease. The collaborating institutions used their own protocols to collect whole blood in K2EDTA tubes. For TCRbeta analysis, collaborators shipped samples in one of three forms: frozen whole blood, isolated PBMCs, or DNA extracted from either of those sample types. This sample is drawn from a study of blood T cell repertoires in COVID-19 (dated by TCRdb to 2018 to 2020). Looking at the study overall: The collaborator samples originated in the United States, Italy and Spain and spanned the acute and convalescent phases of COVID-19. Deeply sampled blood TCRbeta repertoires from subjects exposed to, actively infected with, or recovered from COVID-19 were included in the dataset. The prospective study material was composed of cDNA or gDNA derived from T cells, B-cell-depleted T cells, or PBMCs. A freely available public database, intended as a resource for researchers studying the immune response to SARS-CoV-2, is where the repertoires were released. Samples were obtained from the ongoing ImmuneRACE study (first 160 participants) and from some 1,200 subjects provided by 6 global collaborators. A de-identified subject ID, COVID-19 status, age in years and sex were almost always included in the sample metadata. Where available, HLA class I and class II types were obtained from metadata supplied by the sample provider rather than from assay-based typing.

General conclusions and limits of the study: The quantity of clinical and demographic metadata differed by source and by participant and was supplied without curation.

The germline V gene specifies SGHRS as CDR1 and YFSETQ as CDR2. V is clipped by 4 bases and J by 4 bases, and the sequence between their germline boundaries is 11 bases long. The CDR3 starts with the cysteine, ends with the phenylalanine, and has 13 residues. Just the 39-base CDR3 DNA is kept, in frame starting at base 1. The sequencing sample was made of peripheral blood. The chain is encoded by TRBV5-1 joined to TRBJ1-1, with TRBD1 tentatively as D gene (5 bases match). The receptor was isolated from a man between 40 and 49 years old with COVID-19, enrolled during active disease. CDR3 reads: CASSRGRVTEAFF. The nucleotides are TGCGCCAGCAGCCGGGGGAGAGTCACTGAAGCTTTCTTT.